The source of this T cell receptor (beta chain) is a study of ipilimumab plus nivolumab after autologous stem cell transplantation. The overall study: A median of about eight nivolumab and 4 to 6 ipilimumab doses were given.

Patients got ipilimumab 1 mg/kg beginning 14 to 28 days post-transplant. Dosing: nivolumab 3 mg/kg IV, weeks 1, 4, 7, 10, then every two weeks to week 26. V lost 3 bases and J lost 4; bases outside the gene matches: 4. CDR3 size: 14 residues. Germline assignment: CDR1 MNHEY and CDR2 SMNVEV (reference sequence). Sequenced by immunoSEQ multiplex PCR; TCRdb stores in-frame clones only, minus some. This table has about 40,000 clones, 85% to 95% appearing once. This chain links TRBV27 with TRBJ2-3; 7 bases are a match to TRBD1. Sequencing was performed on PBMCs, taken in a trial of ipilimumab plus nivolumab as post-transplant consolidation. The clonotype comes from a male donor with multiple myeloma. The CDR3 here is CASSLTGWADTQYF. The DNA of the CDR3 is TGTGCCAGCAGTTTGACAGGGTGGGCAGATACGCAGTATTTT.